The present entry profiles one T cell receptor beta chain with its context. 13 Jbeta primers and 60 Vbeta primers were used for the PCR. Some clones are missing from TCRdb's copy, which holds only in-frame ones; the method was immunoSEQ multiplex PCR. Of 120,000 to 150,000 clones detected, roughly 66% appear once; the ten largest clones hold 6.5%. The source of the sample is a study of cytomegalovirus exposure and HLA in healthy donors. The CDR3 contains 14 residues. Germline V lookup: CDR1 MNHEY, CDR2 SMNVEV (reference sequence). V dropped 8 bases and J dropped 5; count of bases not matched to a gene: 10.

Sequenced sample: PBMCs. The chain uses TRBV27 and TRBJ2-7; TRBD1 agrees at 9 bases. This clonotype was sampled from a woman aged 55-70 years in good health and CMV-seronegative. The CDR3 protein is CASQKWDRVDEQYF. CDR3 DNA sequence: TGTGCCAGCCAAAAATGGGACAGGGTAGACGAGCAGTACTTC.